This TCR beta chain was recovered during a study of tumor-infiltrating lymphocytes in primary liver carcinoma. On the study more broadly: Productive TCRbeta read counts per sample ran from roughly 3.5 to 6.8 million and were similar across tissue types.

A remark on this clonotype: The antigen remains undetermined.

Study-wide results and limits: Tumor-adjacent and tumor-blood pairs showed less overlap than tumor region pairs.

Unsorted whole blood supplied the blood RNA, and germline DNA was isolated too. CDR3 length: 13 residues. With 6 bases removed from V and 3 bases from J, the gap between germline ends came to 8 bases. Germline V gene lookup returns CDR1 SGHTA and CDR2 FQGTGA. From around 500 ng total RNA, TCR beta cDNA was generated with a primer in the constant region. Modified slightly, ARM-PCR produced TCR beta libraries over three nested multiplex PCR rounds. TRBV1-TRBV30 forward primers paired with a C-beta reverse primer drove the first two PCR rounds, about 11 cycles each. TCRdb redid the calling of the multiplex PCR reads with MiXCR, one entry per CDR3 protein. The sample contains 330,000 or so distinct CDR3 sequences, around 60% of which appear only once.

The rearrangement links TRBV7-3 to TRBJ2-2; D not certain. This receptor was taken from a man aged 35 to 55 with primary liver carcinoma and hepatitis B virus infection. Sequencing was done on a sample of peripheral blood. CDR3 protein: CASSRIDTGELFF. The CDR3 bases are TGTGCCAGCAGTCGGATAGACACCGGGGAGCTGTTTTTT.